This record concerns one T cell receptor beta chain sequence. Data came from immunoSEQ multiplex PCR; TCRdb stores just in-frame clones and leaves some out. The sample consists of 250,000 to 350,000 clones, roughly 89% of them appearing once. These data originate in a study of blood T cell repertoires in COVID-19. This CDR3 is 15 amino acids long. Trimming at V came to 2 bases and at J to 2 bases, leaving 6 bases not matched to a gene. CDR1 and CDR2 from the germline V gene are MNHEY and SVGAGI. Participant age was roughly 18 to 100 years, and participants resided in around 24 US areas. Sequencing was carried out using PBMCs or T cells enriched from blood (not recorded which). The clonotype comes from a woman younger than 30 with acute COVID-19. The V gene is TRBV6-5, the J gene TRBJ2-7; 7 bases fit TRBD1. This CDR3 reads CASSYALGTAYEQYF. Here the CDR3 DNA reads TGTGCCAGCAGTTACGCATTAGGGACAGCCTACGAGCAGTACTTC.